This T cell receptor (beta chain) was found in a study of technical replicates of blood from a handful of donors. The table came from immunoSEQ multiplex PCR; TCRdb's copy has only in-frame clones and leaves some out. This sample has 70,000 to 80,000 clones, with around 92% found just once. This CDR3 comprises 14 residues. V trimming: 5 bases; J trimming: 5 bases; junction bases outside the gene matches: 7. Germline CDR1 reads SNHLY; CDR2 reads FYNNEI. Sequences were obtained from T cells isolated from PBMCs. The chain uses TRBV2 and TRBJ2-7, with 9 bases fitting TRBD1. This clonotype was obtained from a human donor in good health. The CDR3 here is CASSPGQGFDEQYF. The CDR3 bases are TGTGCCAGCAGTCCGGGACAGGGCTTCGACGAGCAGTACTTC. The variable domain in full, completed from reference TRBV2 and TRBJ2-7, reads EPEVTQTPSHQVTQMGQEVILRCVPISNHLYFYWYRQILGQKVEFLVSFYNNEISEKSEIFDDQFSVERPDGSNFTLKIRSTKLEDSAMYFCASSPGQGFDEQYFGPGTRLTVT.